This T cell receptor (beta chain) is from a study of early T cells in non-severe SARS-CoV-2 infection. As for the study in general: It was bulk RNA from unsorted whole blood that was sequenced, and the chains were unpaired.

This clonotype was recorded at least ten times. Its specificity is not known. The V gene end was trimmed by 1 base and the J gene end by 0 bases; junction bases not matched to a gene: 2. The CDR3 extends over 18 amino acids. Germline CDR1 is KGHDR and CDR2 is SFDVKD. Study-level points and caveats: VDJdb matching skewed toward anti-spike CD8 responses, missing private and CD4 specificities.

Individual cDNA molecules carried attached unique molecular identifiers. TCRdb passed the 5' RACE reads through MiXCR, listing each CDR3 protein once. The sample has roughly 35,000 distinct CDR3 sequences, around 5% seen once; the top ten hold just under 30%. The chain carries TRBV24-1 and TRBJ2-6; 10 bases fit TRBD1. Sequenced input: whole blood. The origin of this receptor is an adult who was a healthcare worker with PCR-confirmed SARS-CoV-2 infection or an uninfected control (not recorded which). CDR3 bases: TGTGCCACCAGTGATTTCCGGACAGGGGGCTCTGGGGCCAACGTCCTGACTTTC. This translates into CATSDFRTGGSGANVLTF.